Included here is one T cell receptor beta chain sequence, with context. Its specificity is unknown. A much more abundant neighbour one base away suggests this may be a read error. Six healthy women, forming three identical twin pairs, donated samples. This sample was taken from a study of identical twins' blood T cells. The CDR3 covers 13 residues. TCRdb re-analysed the 5' RACE reads in MiXCR, keeping a single row per CDR3 protein. The top ten clones hold roughly 5.5% of a sample with around 380,000 distinct CDR3 sequences, about 28% of them seen once. Whole-study results and caveats: Shared environment remains a possible cause of twin similarity.

The rearrangement uses TRBV12-3 or TRBV12-4 and TRBJ1-1, with 12 nucleotides matching TRBD1. Material for sequencing was PBMCs. The receptor was isolated from a woman aged 18-55 years in good health. The CDR3 is CAISLRDRGQAFF. CDR3 coding DNA: TGTGCCATCAGTTTAAGGGACAGGGGGCAAGCTTTCTTT.